These 5 T cell receptor beta chains originate from one sample sequenced in a study of beta chain features in type 1 diabetes. Since all of the isolated RNA was reverse transcribed, expressed TCRB transcripts were what got sequenced. Produced via immunoSEQ multiplex PCR; TCRdb's table is partial and in-frame only. The repertoire holds 30,000 to 45,000 clones, with about 65% as singletons. The material sequenced was Tregs from blood. The source is a woman in her 30s in good health.

The chain joins TRBV7-9 to TRBJ2-7, with D uncertain. This CDR3 contains 13 residues. Germline lookup yields CDR1 SEHNR and CDR2 FQNEAQ (reference sequence). V lost 3 bases to trimming and J lost 2 bases, with 8 bases between them. The CDR3 sequence is CASSLTGAYEQYF. Written as DNA, the CDR3 is TGTGCCAGCAGCTTGACGGGTGCCTACGAGCAGTACTTC.

The chain recombines TRBV7-2 with TRBJ2-7, with 14 bases matching TRBD2. Germline V gene sequence: CDR1 SGHTA, CDR2 FQGNSA. The CDR3 is 13 amino acids. Unmatched junction bases numbered 5, after V lost 6 bases and J lost 10 bases. CDR3 protein: CASSQGLAGAQYF. CDR3 bases: TGTGCCAGCAGTCAGGGACTAGCGGGAGCTCAGTACTTC.

The chain employs TRBV28 and TRBJ1-2; possible D gene TRBD1, 5 bases. The CDR3 length is 13 residues. Germline V lookup: CDR1 MDHEN, CDR2 SYDVKM. Trimming shortened V by 7 bases and J by 5 bases, and 14 bases separated the two germline ends. The CDR3 coding sequence is TGTGCCAGCACCGCGACAGATTGGTATGGCTACACCTTC. The encoded protein is CASTATDWYGYTF.

The genes are TRBV7-2 and TRBJ2-1, with 10 positions matching TRBD2. V trimming: 4 bases; J trimming: 0 bases; junction bases outside the gene matches: 0. Germline V gene lookup returns CDR1 SGHTA and CDR2 FQGNSA. The CDR3 is 15 amino acids. The CDR3 region is CASSWTSGSYNEQFF. The CDR3 DNA follows: TGTGCCAGCAGCTGGACTAGCGGCTCCTACAATGAGCAGTTCTTC.

This clone appeared a few times. The chain has TRBV7-9 and TRBJ2-2, with 7 bases that match TRBD1. Germline assignment: CDR1 SEHNR and CDR2 FQNEAQ (reference sequence). J was trimmed by 4 bases and V by 6 bases; bases with no gene match: 8. This CDR3 contains 15 residues. CDR3 nucleotides: TGTGCCAGCAGATCCGGGACAGCGTTCACCGGGGAGCTGTTTTTT. Amino acids: CASRSGTAFTGELFF.